Listed here are 21 T cell receptor beta chains from one sample, sequenced in a study of cytotoxic CD8 clonotypes in ibrutinib-treated CLL. The assay was immunoSEQ multiplex PCR, and TCRdb's table has in-frame clones only and misses some. The table includes approximately 210,000 clones, around three quarters detected once. Sequencing used PBMCs, obtained after 24 months of ibrutinib treatment. Source of these receptors: a human donor with chronic lymphocytic leukemia.

The chain recombines TRBV4-3 with TRBJ2-1; 8 bases map to TRBD1. Germline-derived CDR1 and CDR2 are LGHNA and YSLEER. This CDR3 region has 12 residues. Trimming took 1 base from V and 12 from J; bases not matched to a gene: 2. CDR3 DNA: TGCGCCAGCAGCCAAGGGACAGGGACGCAGTTCTTC. As protein: CASSQGTGTQFF.

The gene calls are TRBV7-2 and TRBJ2-5; D may be TRBD2 (5 bases). Germline V gene sequence: CDR1 SGHTA, CDR2 FQGNSA. With 5 bases removed from V and 5 bases from J, the gap between germline ends came to 18 bases. CDR3 length: 15 amino acids. The CDR3 nucleotides are TGTGCCAGCAGCCCCCAACGCGGGCAGGAGGAGACCCAGTACTTC. Amino acid sequence: CASSPQRGQEETQYF. Full variable domain (rest looked up from reference TRBV7-2 and TRBJ2-5): GAGVSQSPSNKVTEKGKDVELRCDPISGHTALYWYRQSLGQGLEFLIYFQGNSAPDKSGLPSDRFSAERTGGSVSTLTIQRTQQEDSAVYLCASSPQRGQEETQYFGPGTRLLVL.

The chain joins TRBV14 to TRBJ1-4; maybe TRBD1 (6 bases). Germline V gene sequence: CDR1 SGHDN, CDR2 FVKESK. The CDR3 is made up of 16 amino acids. V was clipped by 2 bases and J by 2 bases, with 12 bases between them. DNA for the CDR3: TGTGCCAGCAGCCAACCACGAGGGGGGACTAATGAAAAACTGTTTTTT. Translation: CASSQPRGGTNEKLFF.

The chain joins TRBV28 to TRBJ2-7, with a weak D call TRBD1 (5 bases). Germline lookup yields CDR1 MDHEN and CDR2 SYDVKM. This CDR3 has 17 residues. Trimming shortened V by 3 bases and J by 1 base, and 19 bases separated the two germline ends. CDR3 loop: CASSFQVTWQGSYEQYF. In DNA form, the CDR3 reads TGTGCCAGCAGTTTTCAAGTGACCTGGCAGGGATCCTACGAGCAGTACTTC.

The chain carries TRBV10-1 and TRBJ2-1; 12 nucleotides match TRBD1. Germline CDR1 is WNHNN and CDR2 is SYGVQD (reference sequence). This CDR3 is 14 amino acids long. J was trimmed by 9 bases and V by 8 bases; bases with no gene match: 8. In DNA form, the CDR3 reads TGCGCCAGCTCACCGGGACAGGGGGCGCGTGAGCAGTTCTTC. Amino acids: CASSPGQGAREQFF.

This clone was seen once. This chain uses TRBV21-1 with TRBJ1-1. TRBV21-1 is given as a pseudogene. The CDR3 contains 15 residues. The CDR3 sequence: CASSKARYGNTEAFF. The CDR3 DNA reads TGTGCCAGCAGCAAAGCCCGATACGGGAACACTGAAGCTTTCTTT.

V usage is TRBV14 and J usage is TRBJ1-2; no firm D call. The CDR3 is 16 residues long. CDR1 SGHDN and CDR2 FVKESK come from the germline V gene. The ends were cut back, 3 bases at V and 6 bases at J, with 20 bases in the middle. CDR3 bases: TGTGCCAGCAGCCAGTCAGCTTGGAGACCTAGGGATGGCTACACCTTC. This translates into CASSQSAWRPRDGYTF.

The CDR3 spells CASSLLRWTEQFF. DNA for the CDR3: TGTGCCAGCAGTCTCCTTAGGTGGACAGAGCAGTTCTTC. The chain has TRBV28 and TRBJ2-1; a weak D match, TRBD1 (5 bases). Trimming removed 5 bases at V and 10 bases at J, with 15 bases between. This CDR3 is built from 13 residues. CDR1 is MDHEN and CDR2 is SYDVKM in the germline V gene. The full variable domain, rest sourced from reference TRBV28 and TRBJ2-1, is DVKVTQSSRYLVKRTGEKVFLECVQDMDHENMFWYRQDPGLGLRLIYFSYDVKMKEKGDIPEGYSVSREKKERFSLILESASTNQTSMYLCASSLLRWTEQFFGPGTRLTVL.

The chain joins TRBV28 to TRBJ1-5; D is ambiguous. This CDR3 has 16 residues. Germline lookup yields CDR1 MDHEN and CDR2 SYDVKM. V lost 3 bases and J lost 0, with 12 bases in between. The CDR3 region is CASSFTRTVSNQPQHF. CDR3 sequence (DNA): TGTGCCAGCAGTTTTACAAGGACGGTTAGCAATCAGCCCCAGCATTTT. The whole variable domain, remainder taken from reference TRBV28 and TRBJ1-5, is DVKVTQSSRYLVKRTGEKVFLECVQDMDHENMFWYRQDPGLGLRLIYFSYDVKMKEKGDIPEGYSVSREKKERFSLILESASTNQTSMYLCASSFTRTVSNQPQHFGDGTRLSIL.

The chain links TRBV19 to TRBJ1-5, with D unclear. Trimming took off 3 bases at V and 4 bases at J, with 13 bases between the two ends. Germline loops: CDR1 LNHDA, CDR2 SQIVND (reference sequence). The CDR3 loop spans 15 amino acids. The CDR3 here is CASSIRRTTNQPQHF. Written as DNA, the CDR3 is TGTGCCAGTAGTATCCGTAGAACTACTAATCAGCCCCAGCATTTT. The entire variable domain, with the rest obtained from reference TRBV19 and TRBJ1-5, is as follows: DGGITQSPKYLFRKEGQNVTLSCEQNLNHDAMYWYRQDPGQGLRLIYYSQIVNDFQKGDIAEGYSVSREKKESFPLTVTSAQKNPTAFYLCASSIRRTTNQPQHFGDGTRLSIL.

V usage is TRBV7-9 and J usage is TRBJ2-5; unclear D gene. The germline V gene encodes CDR1 SEHNR and CDR2 FQNEAQ (reference sequence). V was clipped by 2 bases and J by 1 base, with 2 bases between them. CDR3 length: 12 residues. The CDR3 coding sequence is TGTGCCAGCAGCTTAACCCAAGAGACCCAGTACTTC. It encodes CASSLTQETQYF.

Only one count was recorded for this clone. The CDR3 sequence: CASSMGTSGVDNEQFF. CDR3 nucleotides: TGTGCCAGCAGCATGGGGACTAGCGGGGTAGACAATGAGCAGTTCTTC. The chain couples TRBV11-2 to TRBJ2-1, with 13 bases aligning to TRBD2. CDR1 and CDR2 from the germline V gene are SGHAT and FQNNGV. This CDR3 has 16 residues. The ends lost 5 bases at V and 5 bases at J; junction bases unmatched: 6.

This clone turned up a few times. This sequence joins TRBV2 and TRBJ1-2, with D maybe TRBD1 (5 bases). V was pared by 5 bases and J by 8 bases, with 18 bases between. Per the germline V gene, CDR1 is SNHLY and CDR2 is FYNNEI. The CDR3 is 14 residues long. CDR3 region: CASSWGDLTEGYTF. CDR3 nucleotide sequence: TGTGCCAGCAGTTGGGGGGATTTGACGGAAGGCTACACCTTC.

The rearrangement joins TRBV6-5 to TRBJ2-1, with TRBD2 identical over 9 bases. Germline V CDR1 and CDR2: MNHEY, SVGAGI. The trim removed 4 bases at V and 7 bases at J, leaving 11 bases unmatched. The CDR3 sequence is 16 residues long. In DNA, the CDR3 is TGTGCCAGCAGTTCCAGTCGAGCGGGAGGTTTTAATGAGCAGTTCTTC. Translating gives CASSSSRAGGFNEQFF.

This clone was seen only a few times. This chain joins TRBV7-8 and TRBJ2-1; D is undetermined. V lost 2 bases and J lost 7, with 6 bases in between. The CDR3 length is 12 residues. Per germline, CDR1 SGHVS and CDR2 FQNEAQ. In DNA, the CDR3 is TGTGCCAGCAGCTTAAATCGAAATGAGCAGTTCTTC. As protein: CASSLNRNEQFF.

The chain couples TRBV19 to TRBJ2-2; a weak D match, TRBD2 (6 bases). Germline values: CDR1 LNHDA, CDR2 SQIVND (reference sequence). The CDR3 runs 15 residues. Trimming stripped 2 bases from V and 4 bases from J, with 11 bases between. The CDR3 protein is CASSITGGSTGELFF. The CDR3 coding sequence is TGTGCCAGTAGTATAACTGGAGGGTCCACCGGGGAGCTGTTTTTT. Looking up the rest from reference TRBV19 and TRBJ2-2 gives the full variable domain: DGGITQSPKYLFRKEGQNVTLSCEQNLNHDAMYWYRQDPGQGLRLIYYSQIVNDFQKGDIAEGYSVSREKKESFPLTVTSAQKNPTAFYLCASSITGGSTGELFFGEGSRLTVL.

In this sample, this clone turned up a few times. CDR3 in amino acids: CASSVGAVDGYTF. The CDR3 coding sequence is TGTGCCAGCAGCGTAGGTGCCGTTGATGGCTACACCTTC. The V call is TRBV9, the J call TRBJ1-2, with D unclear. The CDR3 is 13 amino acids. The V and J ends lost 0 bases and 6 bases respectively, with 9 bases between them. The germline gives CDR1 SGDLS, CDR2 YYNGEE.

The chain combines TRBV19 with TRBJ1-2; TRBD1 is a possible D gene (5 bases). Germline V gene data show CDR1 as LNHDA and CDR2 as SQIVND (reference sequence). This CDR3 is 13 amino acids long. V was shortened by 7 bases and J by 2 bases, with 11 bases between the two germline ends. The CDR3 is CASTPWGNYGYTF. The CDR3 DNA reads TGTGCCAGTACCCCATGGGGGAACTATGGCTACACCTTC.

This rearrangement joins TRBV6-4 to TRBJ1-1; TRBD1 matches at 8 bases. Trimming at V came to 4 bases and at J to 6 bases, leaving 4 bases not matched to a gene. The germline CDR1 and CDR2 sequences are MRHNA and SNTAGT. The CDR3 is 13 amino acids. CDR3 in DNA: TGTGCCAGCAGTGTCGACAGGGGTGCTGAAGCTTTCTTT. Its translation: CASSVDRGAEAFF.

CDR3 nucleotides: TGTGCCAGCACCTATAGCGTACTGAACACCGGGGAGCTGTTTTTT. This encodes CASTYSVLNTGELFF. The chain recombines TRBV28 with TRBJ2-2, with D tentatively TRBD2 (5 bases). The CDR3 has 15 residues. Between the trimmed V and J ends, which lost 7 bases and 1 base, there was a span of 13 bases. Germline values: CDR1 MDHEN, CDR2 SYDVKM.

The chain couples TRBV4-2 to TRBJ2-1; no definite D call. The CDR3 has 13 amino acids. Germline V gene sequence: CDR1 LGHNA, CDR2 YNFKEQ. The V gene lost 5 bases and the J gene lost 9 bases, with 14 bases spanning the gap. The chain's CDR3 is CASSKLAWGEQFF. For the CDR3, the DNA is TGTGCCAGCAGCAAATTAGCATGGGGTGAGCAGTTCTTC.